This TCR beta chain comes out of a study of cytomegalovirus exposure and HLA in healthy donors. CDR1 and CDR2 from the germline V gene are SGDLS and YYNGEE. The CDR3 is 14 residues long. V gave up 4 bases and J gave up 0 bases, with 10 bases separating them. Only in-frame clones appear in the TCRdb table, and some are missing; sequencing was by immunoSEQ multiplex PCR. Of tens of thousands of clones listed, roughly 90% are singletons. The J gene is TRBJ1-1, the V gene TRBV9, with D maybe TRBD1 (5 bases). Material: PBMCs. The clonotype comes from a woman aged 18-30 years in good health and CMV-seropositive. The CDR3 sequence: CASSSGGVNTEAFF. The DNA for the CDR3 is TGTGCCAGCAGCTCCGGAGGGGTGAACACTGAAGCTTTCTTT.